The 32 T cell receptor beta chains listed next were all sequenced from one sample in a study of vaccination effects on CD4 cells after COVID-19. Antigen-specific CD4+ T cells were expanded with viral peptide pools in the ViraFEST assay before sequencing. Culture lasted around eleven days before CD4+ T cell isolation. Their SARS-CoV-2 infection, verified by PCR, occurred between March and December 2020. These receptors are not linked to any known antigen. Sequencing was performed with immunoSEQ multiplex PCR; in TCRdb, only in-frame clones are kept and a portion is missing. Among under 65,000 clones listed, more than 75% were seen once. Sample: CD4+ T cells from PBMCs cultured with HIV peptides, taken before COVID-19 vaccination. Indicated subset: HIV-1 Nef peptide pool negative control/reference culture. These TCRs come from a human donor who had a prior SARS-CoV-2 infection.

This chain uses TRBV18 with TRBJ2-1; tentative D call: TRBD1 (7 bases). Trimming stripped 2 bases from V and 3 bases from J, with 14 bases between. This CDR3 region has 16 residues. The germline V gene has CDR1 KGHSH and CDR2 LQKENI. As DNA, the CDR3 is TGTGCCAGCTCACCAGGACAGGCGGGACTCTACAATGAGCAGTTCTTC. This gives the protein CASSPGQAGLYNEQFF. The whole variable domain, remainder taken from reference TRBV18 and TRBJ2-1, is NAGVMQNPRHLVRRRGQEARLRCSPMKGHSHVYWYRQLPEEGLKFMVYLQKENIIDESGMPKERFSAEFPKEGPSILRIQQVVRGDSAAYFCASSPGQAGLYNEQFFGPGTRLTVL.

This chain joins TRBV24-1 and TRBJ2-1, with 16 bases that match TRBD2. With V trimmed by 5 bases and J by 0 bases, 15 bases remained unmatched. The CDR3 extends over 22 amino acids. Per the germline V gene, CDR1 is KGHDR and CDR2 is SFDVKD. The CDR3 sequence is CATSAGRGLAGGWKSSYNEQFF. The CDR3 DNA reads as TGTGCCACCAGTGCCGGAAGGGGACTAGCGGGAGGGTGGAAGAGCTCCTACAATGAGCAGTTCTTC.

The chain recombines TRBV3-1 (or the pseudogene TRBV3-2) with TRBJ2-3; a possible D gene is TRBD1 (6 bases). Trimming left V 1 base short and J 3 bases short, with 11 bases between. The V gene's germline CDR1 is LGHDT and CDR2 YNNKEL (reference sequence). The CDR3 sequence is 15 residues long. CDR3 loop: CASSQGPGDTDTQYF. The CDR3 nucleotides are TGTGCCAGCAGCCAAGGCCCAGGGGATACAGATACGCAGTATTTT.

This clone occurred once. The chain employs TRBV27 and TRBJ2-1; 10 bases agree with TRBD1. V lost 4 bases to trimming and J lost 4 bases; unmatched junction nucleotides: 4. This CDR3 has 15 amino acids. From germline, CDR1 is MNHEY and CDR2 SMNVEV (reference sequence). The CDR3 DNA reads TGTGCCAGCAGTTGGACGGGACAGGGGTACAATGAGCAGTTCTTC. Protein: CASSWTGQGYNEQFF.

The CDR3 DNA reads as TGTGCCAGCAGTTTCCGGCGTAACAATGAGCAGTTCTTC. This encodes CASSFRRNNEQFF. This chain joins TRBV27 and TRBJ2-1; the D is unclear. The CDR3 has 13 amino acids. The germline gives CDR1 MNHEY, CDR2 SMNVEV (reference sequence). The V end was cut by 3 bases, the J end by 5 bases, with 8 bases between.

This clone was detected only once. The genes are TRBV30 and TRBJ1-4; perhaps TRBD1 as D (5 bases). The CDR3 consists of 14 residues. Trimming took 0 bases from V and 4 from J, leaving 9 bases between them. Germline CDR1 GTSNPN, CDR2 SVGIG (reference sequence). DNA of the CDR3: TGTGCCTGGAGTGTATGGCAGGGTAATGAAAAACTGTTTTTT. It is translated as CAWSVWQGNEKLFF.

This chain links TRBV25-1 with TRBJ2-3; D gene uncertain. Germline CDR1 is MGHDK and CDR2 is SYGVNS. Trimming took 6 bases from V and 0 from J, leaving 10 bases between them. The CDR3 totals 14 residues. The CDR3, as DNA: TGTGCCAGCAGCGCAGGACCCAGCACAGATACGCAGTATTTT. As protein: CASSAGPSTDTQYF.

The chain combines TRBV5-6 with TRBJ1-4; TRBD1 agrees at 8 bases. The CDR3 spans 15 residues. V gave up 4 bases and J gave up 7 bases; unmatched junction bases: 9. CDR1 SGHDT and CDR2 YYEEEE come from the germline V gene. CDR3 region: CASSNGQGAAEKLFF. CDR3 sequence (DNA): TGTGCCAGCAGCAACGGACAGGGCGCGGCTGAAAAACTGTTTTTT.

This clone was detected only once. The rearrangement joins TRBV5-1 to TRBJ1-4; possibly TRBD1 for D (5 bases). Trimming shortened V by 2 bases and J by 3 bases, and 11 bases separated the two germline ends. The CDR3 runs to 15 residues. Germline CDR1 SGHRS, CDR2 YFSETQ. The CDR3 coding sequence is TGCGCCAGCAGCTTAGTATCGGGGGCTAATGAAAAACTGTTTTTT. This codes for CASSLVSGANEKLFF.

The gene calls are TRBV4-1 and TRBJ1-1; 7 bases map to TRBD1. Per germline, CDR1 MGHRA and CDR2 YSYEKL. V lost 4 bases and J lost 4; bases outside the gene matches: 6. This CDR3 has 14 amino acids. CDR3 in amino acids: CASSRGQGGTEAFF. Written as DNA, the CDR3 is TGCGCCAGCAGCCGCGGGCAGGGGGGCACTGAAGCTTTCTTT.

This chain links TRBV24-1 with TRBJ2-1; 13 nucleotides line up with TRBD2. Germline V gives CDR1 KGHDR, CDR2 SFDVKD. V gave up 4 bases and J gave up 7 bases; unmatched junction bases: 6. This CDR3 has 16 amino acids. CDR3 DNA: TGTGCCACCAGTGACCAACTAGCGGGGGGGATGAATGAGCAGTTCTTC. Its protein product is CATSDQLAGGMNEQFF.

The V and J genes are TRBV18 and TRBJ2-3, with D unclear. Trimming left V 5 bases short and J 2 bases short, with 2 bases between. Germline lookup yields CDR1 KGHSH and CDR2 LQKENI. The CDR3 is made up of 11 amino acids. CDR3 amino acids: CASSSTDTQYF. CDR3 bases: TGTGCCAGCTCATCCACAGATACGCAGTATTTT.

The chain uses TRBV4-2 and TRBJ2-3; 9 bases agree with TRBD2. V gave up 2 bases and J gave up 9 bases; unmatched junction bases: 15. This CDR3 has 17 residues. Germline values: CDR1 LGHNA, CDR2 YNFKEQ. The CDR3 sequence: CASSQSLAGAAGGTQYF. CDR3 nucleotides: TGTGCCAGCAGCCAATCTTTAGCGGGGGCCGCGGGGGGCACGCAGTATTTT.

The chain carries TRBV9 and TRBJ1-1; D uncertain. Trimming removed 2 bases from V and 5 bases from J, with 10 bases in between. Germline CDR1 and CDR2: SGDLS and YYNGEE. The length of the CDR3 is 13 residues. The CDR3 sequence is CASSVDGRTEAFF. CDR3 DNA: TGTGCCAGCAGCGTCGACGGGCGGACTGAAGCTTTCTTT.

This clone was seen a handful of times. A junction boundary mismatches the germline segment, possibly from a read error. The genes are TRBV27 and TRBJ2-7, with 10 nucleotides matching TRBD1. The CDR3 loop spans 19 amino acids. Germline V CDR1 and CDR2: MNHEY, SMNVEV (reference sequence). Here the CDR3 reads CASSPWDRGRRSSFYGQYF. CDR3 DNA: TGTGCCAGCAGTCCATGGGACAGGGGTCGGCGATCTTCTTTTTACGGGCAGTACTTC.

V and J are TRBV7-9 and TRBJ2-1, with 10 bases aligning to TRBD2. J lost 9 bases, V lost 0 bases, and 8 bases had no gene match. The CDR3 length is 16 residues. CDR1 SEHNR and CDR2 FQNEAQ come from the germline V gene (reference sequence). In nucleotides, the CDR3 is TGTGCCAGCAGCTTAGCTCTAGCGGGAGAGGTAGTTGAGCAGTTCTTC. This codes for CASSLALAGEVVEQFF.

This chain uses TRBV18 with TRBJ2-6; 8 bases are a match to TRBD2. This CDR3 is 15 amino acids long. Looked up from germline, CDR1 is KGHSH and CDR2 is LQKENI. V lost 7 bases to trimming and J lost 1 base; unmatched junction nucleotides: 3. CDR3 nucleotides: TGTGCCAGCTTACGGGGGGGATCTGGGGCCAACGTCCTGACTTTC. Translation gives CASLRGGSGANVLTF.

The chain couples TRBV7-3 to TRBJ1-5, with unresolved D. This CDR3 region has 13 residues. The germline V and J ends were trimmed by 0 bases and 5 bases, with 5 bases remaining between them. The germline gives CDR1 SGHTA, CDR2 FQGTGA. The CDR3 DNA sequence: TGTGCCAGCAGCTTAACCGCGGATCAGCCCCAGCATTTT. Translation gives CASSLTADQPQHF.

The rearrangement joins TRBV6-2 or TRBV6-3 to TRBJ2-5, with D perhaps TRBD2 (6 bases). This CDR3 is 13 amino acids long. CDR1 is MNHEY, CDR2 SVGEGT, per germline. Trimming removed 6 bases from V and 4 bases from J, with 12 bases in between. DNA of the CDR3: TGTGCCAGCAGCCAGCGGGTGAGAGAGACCCAGTACTTC. Its translation: CASSQRVRETQYF.

CDR3 sequence: CASSFGWGADTQYF. CDR3 sequence (DNA): TGTGCCAGCAGCTTCGGGTGGGGGGCAGATACGCAGTATTTT. The chain links TRBV11-1 to TRBJ2-3; TRBD2 might be the D (6 bases). This CDR3 has 14 residues. The germline V and J ends were trimmed by 3 bases and 4 bases, with 11 bases remaining between them. Germline CDR1 and CDR2: SGHAT and FQDESV (reference sequence).

V gene TRBV12-3 or TRBV12-4 combines with J gene TRBJ2-1; the match to TRBD2 covers 12 bases. With 5 bases clipped from V and 12 bases from J, the junction kept 5 bases outside the gene matches. This CDR3 is built from 13 residues. CDR3 protein: CASSPGLAGPQFF. In DNA form, the CDR3 reads TGTGCCAGCAGTCCAGGACTAGCGGGGCCGCAGTTCTTC.

This chain joins TRBV15 and TRBJ1-1; possibly TRBD1 for D (6 bases). This CDR3 comprises 19 residues. The V gene's germline CDR1 is LNHNV and CDR2 YYDKDF (reference sequence). V shed 0 bases and J shed 0 bases, with 20 bases lying between them. DNA of the CDR3: TGTGCCACCAGCAGAGATGTCAGGGGTCCCGGAGCTATGAACACTGAAGCTTTCTTT. This translates into CATSRDVRGPGAMNTEAFF.

The rearrangement joins TRBV6-5 to TRBJ1-5, with D possibly matching TRBD1 (5 bases). V was trimmed by 2 bases and J by 9 bases, leaving 17 bases between them. Germline CDR1 MNHEY, CDR2 SVGAGI. CDR3 length equals 15 residues. CDR3: CASSYAAGVGGPQHF. CDR3 nucleotide sequence: TGTGCCAGCAGTTACGCAGCCGGCGTTGGGGGGCCCCAGCATTTT.

The rearrangement links TRBV7-2 to TRBJ2-5, with D uncertain. Germline CDR1 is SGHTA and CDR2 is FQGNSA. This CDR3 comprises 16 residues. Trimming removed 1 base from V and 0 bases from J, with 12 bases in between. The CDR3 loop reads CASSLVAEYHQETQYF. For the CDR3, the DNA is TGTGCCAGCAGCTTAGTGGCGGAGTACCACCAAGAGACCCAGTACTTC.

The J gene is TRBJ1-2, the V gene TRBV2; D not certain. The CDR3 runs 14 residues. Germline values: CDR1 SNHLY, CDR2 FYNNEI. Trimming took 0 bases from V and 8 from J, leaving 13 bases between them. CDR3 region: CASSEAAGPSGYTF. CDR3 sequence (DNA): TGTGCCAGCAGTGAAGCTGCGGGCCCCTCCGGCTACACCTTC. Based on the CDR3 plus reference TRBV2 and TRBJ1-2, the full variable domain is EPEVTQTPSHQVTQMGQEVILRCVPISNHLYFYWYRQILGQKVEFLVSFYNNEISEKSEIFDDQFSVERPDGSNFTLKIRSTKLEDSAMYFCASSEAAGPSGYTFGSGTRLTVV.

This clone is a singleton in its sample. The chain employs TRBV7-6 and TRBJ2-2, with D perhaps TRBD1 (5 bases). Trimming took off 2 bases at V and 3 bases at J, with 10 bases between the two ends. Germline V gene sequence: CDR1 SGHVS, CDR2 FNYEAQ. The CDR3 is made up of 15 amino acids. The CDR3 loop reads CASSLQGADTGELFF. DNA for the CDR3: TGTGCCAGCAGCTTACAAGGGGCGGACACCGGGGAGCTGTTTTTT.

The count of this clone is one. V gene TRBV19 combines with J gene TRBJ2-1; perhaps TRBD2 as D (6 bases). V lost 4 bases and J lost 8, with 21 bases in between. The CDR3 contains 16 residues. The germline V gene has CDR1 LNHDA and CDR2 SQIVND (reference sequence). CDR3 sequence: CASSTQGGRPSDEQFF. The CDR3 coding sequence is TGTGCCAGTAGTACCCAGGGAGGAAGACCGAGCGATGAGCAGTTCTTC. Using reference TRBV19 and TRBJ2-1 for the parts outside the CDR3, the full variable domain is DGGITQSPKYLFRKEGQNVTLSCEQNLNHDAMYWYRQDPGQGLRLIYYSQIVNDFQKGDIAEGYSVSREKKESFPLTVTSAQKNPTAFYLCASSTQGGRPSDEQFFGPGTRLTVL.

The chain carries TRBV11-3 and TRBJ2-1; no clear D. V gave up 8 bases and J gave up 3 bases, with 11 bases separating them. This CDR3 is built from 13 residues. Germline V gives CDR1 SGHNT, CDR2 YENEEA. CDR3 in amino acids: CASFNGDYNEQFF. The CDR3 DNA sequence: TGTGCCAGCTTTAATGGGGACTACAATGAGCAGTTCTTC.

The chain couples TRBV5-1 to TRBJ2-5; D is possibly TRBD1 or TRBD2 (5 bases each). In germline, CDR1 is SGHRS, CDR2 YFSETQ. The CDR3 length is 14 residues. Trimming left V 4 bases short and J 4 bases short, with 14 bases between. The DNA of the CDR3 is TGCGCCAGCAGCGGAGGACATCTCGGAGAGACCCAGTACTTC. It specifies CASSGGHLGETQYF.

This clone was recorded once. This sequence joins TRBV5-4 and TRBJ2-5; possible D gene TRBD2, 5 bases. The CDR3 runs 15 residues. V shed 3 bases and J shed 4 bases, with 16 bases lying between them. CDR1 is SGHNT, CDR2 YYREEE, per germline (reference sequence). The CDR3 region has the DNA TGTGCCAGCAGCTCCGGGAAAGGGAAGGGAGAGACCCAGTACTTC. As protein: CASSSGKGKGETQYF.

The CDR3 loop reads CASSPGLAGGLETQYF. The CDR3 DNA is TGTGCCAGCAGCCCCGGACTAGCGGGAGGCCTTGAGACCCAGTACTTC. The rearrangement uses TRBV7-9 and TRBJ2-5, with 14 bases identical to TRBD2. In germline, CDR1 is SEHNR, CDR2 FQNEAQ (reference sequence). This CDR3 region has 16 residues. Trimming removed 5 bases from V and 5 bases from J; junction bases left unmatched: 7.

The chain is built from TRBV5-1 and TRBJ2-7; perhaps TRBD2 as D (5 bases). V lost 0 bases and J lost 3, with 10 bases in between. Germline V lookup: CDR1 SGHRS, CDR2 YFSETQ. The CDR3 has 14 amino acids. DNA for the CDR3: TGCGCCAGCAGCTTGGGTCGGGATAACTACGAGCAGTACTTC. Protein product: CASSLGRDNYEQYF. Based on the CDR3 plus reference TRBV5-1 and TRBJ2-7, the full variable domain is KAGVTQTPRYLIKTRGQQVTLSCSPISGHRSVSWYQQTPGQGLQFLFEYFSETQRNKGNFPGRFSGRQFSNSRSEMNVSTLELGDSALYLCASSLGRDNYEQYFGPGTRLTVT.